The clone carrying this T cell receptor beta chain has a count of ten or more. For TCR beta, libraries came from iRepertoire HTBI primers and Arm-PCR of CDR3 regions. TCRdb used MiXCR to reprocess the multiplex PCR reads, holding one entry per CDR3 protein. Here the sample spans 540,000 or so distinct CDR3 sequences, about 13% being singletons. This entry comes from a study of regulatory T cells in long-lasting Graves disease. Time point in this sample: newly diagnosed GD, antithyroid drugs for less than 3 months. TCR sequences were obtained from RNA taken from PBMCs. Doctors identified Graves' disease using the American Thyroid Association guidelines. Patients hailed from an endocrinology department in Xi'an, China. The CDR3 length is 14 residues. V shed 1 base and J shed 2 bases, with 10 bases lying between them. The V gene's germline CDR1 is DFQATT and CDR2 SNEGSKA (reference sequence). This sample was shared with a second study, whose subject was T cells in Graves' hyperthyroidism and ophthalmopathy. This second study says: Based on clinical symptoms, serum thyroxine and TRAb, thyroid ultrasound and orbital computed tomography, diagnoses were reached.

The rearrangement links TRBV20-1 to TRBJ2-3; a possible D gene is TRBD2 (6 bases). The source was peripheral blood mononuclear cells (PBMCs), collected at new diagnosis, from a patient treated with antithyroid drugs. The clonotype was recovered from a man younger than 40 with Graves disease. CDR3 region: CSARGTTITDTQYF. The CDR3, as DNA: TGCAGTGCTAGAGGGACTACCATCACAGATACGCAGTATTTT.